This TCR beta chain was identified during a study of T cell responses to AZD1222 COVID-19 vaccine listed by TCRdb under 2021. A note on the overall study: A total of about 240 trial participants underwent TCR sequencing, of whom around 200 received two doses of AZD1222 and about 25 received two doses of the MenACWY control vaccine. Trial participants were enrolled into age subgroups of 18-55, 56-69 and 70-plus years, which contained about 150, 28 and 57 TCR-sequenced participants, respectively.

Explained via the paper, the time point label denotes: about 28 days (+/-7) after the second vaccine dose. AZD1222 recipients given second doses at about 4 weeks or at about 12 weeks were pooled, since spike-specific TCR depth and breadth were not found to differ between the two schedules. Vaccinee samples came from UK trials COV001 and COV002, including a single-blind randomized controlled phase 2/3 trial of AZD1222 (ChAdOx1 nCoV-19) in healthy adults. Trial participant PBMC samples were collected at day 0 and day 28 after the second dose for TCRbeta chain sequencing. The CDR3 regions of human TCRbeta chains were analyzed by immunosequencing. The authors' analysis ran thus. TCRs in the repertoires were compared against a reference library of SARS-CoV-2-specific TCRs that had been generated with the MIRA antigen-specificity platform. Breadth meant the fraction of unique TCRs that were SARS-CoV-2-associated, whereas depth meant the fraction of total T cells that were SARS-CoV-2-associated. Using the MIRA data, each spike-specific TCR was assigned both to the spike region to which the TCR was reactive and to a CD4 or CD8 class. Log10-transformed breadth and depth values were compared by one-way ANOVA with Sidak's multiple comparisons tests. TCRdb limited this immuneACCESS table to in-frame rearrangements with V and J called. A share of clones is missing; checked studies link under half to unresolved V genes, and the rest is unexplained. The V and J calls and clone size were taken over from that table, and D and trimming were inferred from the DNA. The sample table holds 90,000 to 150,000 clones, of which more than 75% were seen once. Approximately 3.5% of the sample lies in the top ten.

The paper's findings and limits, for the study overall: Conclusions about previously exposed vaccinees are limited, since just 5 to 7 AZD1222 recipients were seropositive for SARS-CoV-2 at baseline. After two AZD1222 doses, spike-specific TCR breadth and depth were significantly higher than at day 0 and than in MenACWY recipients. The vaccine-associated CD4 TCRs covered the entire spike protein, and the dominant responses fell in regions 160-218 and 743-854. In the small 56-69-year group, the increase in depth fell short of significance, most likely because of low power. Because no day 14 peak-response samples were available, repertoires were characterized only after the peak T cell response. Participants were mostly white British and included more females than males, and it was suggested by the authors that clonal diversity may have been underestimated. Epitopes outside the regions mutated in the B.1.351 and B.1.1.7 variants were reportedly recognized by nearly half of the unique spike-specific TCRs.

Trimming takes 2 bases from V and 5 bases from J, and the germline ends sit 10 bases apart. Via the germline V gene, CDR1 is MDHEN and CDR2 SYDVKM. CDR3 length: 14 amino acids, cysteine to phenylalanine. Only the CDR3 region is kept as DNA, spanning 42 bases read in frame from base 1. This clone was counted between two and nine times. Which antigen it targets is not known. There are no base qualities to consult, and no much larger clone falls within one base. This receptor was obtained from an adult who received the AZD1222 COVID-19 vaccine. The specimen comprised peripheral blood, sampled 28 days after the second AZD1222 dose. The chain joins TRBV28 to TRBJ1-5, with the D gene not confidently named. CDR3 loop: CASSLSGSYQPQHF. DNA sequence: TGTGCCAGCAGTTTAAGCGGTAGTTATCAGCCCCAGCATTTT.